This TCR beta chain derives from a study of yellow fever vaccine responses in identical twins. The study's findings and limits: Vaccine-induced T cell responses in twins were reportedly observed to appear partly convergent, partly personalized.

Trimming stripped 5 bases from V and 8 bases from J, with 13 bases between. The length of the CDR3 is 13 residues. Looked up from germline, CDR1 is SEHNR and CDR2 is FQNEAQ (reference sequence). To note about this clonotype: Its antigen is undetermined.

TCRdb itself ran the RT-PCR reads through MiXCR, one entry per CDR3 protein. The sample yields about 2,800 distinct CDR3 sequences, 75% to 85% seen once. The chain combines TRBV7-9 with TRBJ2-1; TRBD1 or TRBD2 may be the D gene (5 bases each). Material: T cells from blood (PBMCs), unsorted or a sorted subset (not recorded which), obtained before or after yellow fever vaccination (not recorded which). This clonotype was obtained from a female donor who received the yellow fever vaccine. The CDR3 loop is CASSQRGVDEQFF. CDR3 nucleotides: TGTGCCAGCAGCCAAAGGGGAGTCGATGAGCAGTTCTTC.